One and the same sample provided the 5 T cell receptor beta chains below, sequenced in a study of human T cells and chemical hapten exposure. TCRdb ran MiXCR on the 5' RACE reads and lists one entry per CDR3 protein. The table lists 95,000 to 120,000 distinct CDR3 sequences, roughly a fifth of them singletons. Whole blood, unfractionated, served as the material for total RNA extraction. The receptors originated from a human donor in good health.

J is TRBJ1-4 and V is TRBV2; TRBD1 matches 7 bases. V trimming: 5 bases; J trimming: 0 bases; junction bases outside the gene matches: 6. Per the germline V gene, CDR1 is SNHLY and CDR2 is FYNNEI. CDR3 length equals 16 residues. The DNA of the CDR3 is TGTGCCAGCAGTAATACAGGGGCTGCAACTAATGAAAAACTGTTTTTT. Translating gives CASSNTGAATNEKLFF. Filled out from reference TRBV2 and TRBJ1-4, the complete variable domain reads EPEVTQTPSHQVTQMGQEVILRCVPISNHLYFYWYRQILGQKVEFLVSFYNNEISEKSEIFDDQFSVERPDGSNFTLKIRSTKLEDSAMYFCASSNTGAATNEKLFFGSGTQLSVL.

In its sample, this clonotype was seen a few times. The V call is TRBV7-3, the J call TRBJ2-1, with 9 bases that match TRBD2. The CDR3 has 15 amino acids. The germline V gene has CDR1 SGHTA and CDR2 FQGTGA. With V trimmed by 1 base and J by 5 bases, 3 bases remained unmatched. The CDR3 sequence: CASSLRTSVNNEQFF. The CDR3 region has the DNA TGTGCCAGCAGCTTAAGGACTAGCGTAAACAATGAGCAGTTCTTC.

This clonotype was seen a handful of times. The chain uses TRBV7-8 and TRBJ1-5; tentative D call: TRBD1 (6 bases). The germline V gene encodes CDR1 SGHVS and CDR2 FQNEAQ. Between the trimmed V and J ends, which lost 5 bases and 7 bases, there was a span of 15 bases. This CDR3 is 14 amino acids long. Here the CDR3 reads CASSHHRVWQPQHF. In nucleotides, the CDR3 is TGTGCCAGCAGCCATCACAGGGTCTGGCAGCCCCAGCATTTT.

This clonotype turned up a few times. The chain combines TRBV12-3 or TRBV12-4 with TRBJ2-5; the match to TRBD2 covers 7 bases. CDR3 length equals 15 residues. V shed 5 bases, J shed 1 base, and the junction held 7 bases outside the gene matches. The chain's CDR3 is CASSPKIAGQETQYF. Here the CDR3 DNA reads TGTGCCAGCAGTCCCAAAATAGCGGGCCAAGAGACCCAGTACTTC.

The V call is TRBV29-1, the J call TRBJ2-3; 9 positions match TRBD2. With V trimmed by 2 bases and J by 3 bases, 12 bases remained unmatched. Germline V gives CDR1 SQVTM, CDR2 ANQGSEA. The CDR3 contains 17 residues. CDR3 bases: TGCAGCGTTGAAACTCGGGCTAGCGGGACCTCAACAGATACGCAGTATTTT. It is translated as CSVETRASGTSTDTQYF.